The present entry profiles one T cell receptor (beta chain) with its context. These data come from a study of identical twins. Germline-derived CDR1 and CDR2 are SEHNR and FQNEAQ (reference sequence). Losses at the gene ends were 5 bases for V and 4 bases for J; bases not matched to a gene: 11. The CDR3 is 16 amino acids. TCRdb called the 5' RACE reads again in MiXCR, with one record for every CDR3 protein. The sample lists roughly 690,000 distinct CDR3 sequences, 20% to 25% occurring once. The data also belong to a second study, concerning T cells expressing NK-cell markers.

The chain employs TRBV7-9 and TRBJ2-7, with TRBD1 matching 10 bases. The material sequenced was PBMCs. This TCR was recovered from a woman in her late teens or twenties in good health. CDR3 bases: TGTGCCAGCAGCGGAGCCGGGACAGGGGATGGGTACGAGCAGTACTTC. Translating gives CASSGAGTGDGYEQYF.